The TCR beta chain under discussion was sequenced for a study of CD8 T cells in Susac syndrome. General observations from the study: As acknowledged by the study, its TCR sequencing and HLA analysis included a relatively small number of individuals.

Germline V CDR1 and CDR2: MDHEN, SYDVKM. V dropped 6 bases and J dropped 3 bases, with 18 bases sitting between them. The CDR3 has 15 residues. With regard to this clonotype: Its antigen is unidentified.

The sequenced target, TCR beta, came from blood CD8+ and CD4+ T cells. In contrast to the negatively isolated CD8+ and CD4+ T cells, TEMRA cells were FACS-enriched. An input of about 0.5 to 1 ug of RNA was subjected to reverse transcription using random hexamers. Coverage of TCR beta CDR3 amplification by immunoSEQ multiplex PCR extended to 54 Vbeta and 13 Jbeta. TCRdb called the immunoSEQ multiplex PCR reads again in MiXCR, with one record for every CDR3 protein. Counted here are under 150,000 distinct CDR3 sequences, around 75% occurring once; the ten biggest clones make up around 0.5%. This chain uses TRBV28 with TRBJ2-7, with TRBD1 as a possible D gene (6 bases). This sequence originates from a human donor with multiple sclerosis. The source material was CD8+ T cells from PBMCs. The CDR3 sequence: CASSPRQVGDYEQYF. CDR3 nucleotides: TGTGCCAGCAGCCCTCGACAGGTTGGCGACTACGAGCAGTACTTC.